This T cell receptor beta chain was found in a study of blood T cell repertoires in COVID-19. About the study: The study drew acute and convalescent COVID-19 samples from the United States, Italy and Spain. The cDNA or gDNA used as material had been derived from T cells, B-cell-depleted T cells, or PBMCs.

Residents of 24 US areas, aged roughly 18 to 89 years, made up the participants. The study counted Cohort 3 donors as recovered given two negative PCRs, clearance, or symptom resolution. This CDR3 is built from 16 residues. Trimming took 7 bases from V and 0 from J; bases not matched to a gene: 9. Germline V CDR1 and CDR2: SNHLY, FYNNEI. Data came from immunoSEQ multiplex PCR; TCRdb stores just in-frame clones and leaves some out. The sample lists about 330,000 clones; 75% to 90% were seen once. The TCR was taken from a man between 25 and 39 years old who had recovered from COVID-19. Material: PBMCs or T cells enriched from blood (not recorded which). This rearrangement joins TRBV2 to TRBJ1-5, with 7 bases identical to TRBD1. The CDR3 spells CASMRDREPSNQPQHF. DNA for the CDR3: TGTGCCAGCATGCGGGACAGAGAGCCTAGCAATCAGCCCCAGCATTTT.